The 13 T cell receptor beta chains in this list originate from one sample, sequenced in a study of early T cells in non-severe SARS-CoV-2 infection (dated by TCRdb to the early 2020s). The method was 5' RACE. Reads for this sample came from a NextSeq 500. The raw public reads went through TCRdb reprocessing: fastp at Q25, MiXCR clone calling, in-frame beta chains kept. Each record represents a unique CDR3 protein, reported with the most common genes and DNA among its rows. Counted in this sample were around 70,000 distinct CDR3 sequences; 12% of them appeared once. The ten largest account for 3.5% to 4.5% of the sample. Specimen: whole blood. These receptors all stem from an adult who was a healthcare worker with PCR-confirmed SARS-CoV-2 infection or an uninfected control (not recorded which).

This clonotype was observed a handful of times. The chain joins TRBV7-2 to TRBJ2-7; 7 nucleotides match TRBD1. The CDR3 is 15 amino acids. In germline, CDR1 is SGHTA, CDR2 FQGNSA. With 1 base clipped from V and 0 bases from J, the junction kept 3 bases outside the gene matches. CDR3 in DNA: TGTGCCAGCAGCTTAGAAGGACAGGCCTCCTACGAGCAGTACTTC. Amino acids: CASSLEGQASYEQYF. The variable domain in full, with the rest retrieved from reference TRBV7-2 and TRBJ2-7, is GAGVSQSPSNKVTEKGKDVELRCDPISGHTALYWYRQSLGQGLEFLIYFQGNSAPDKSGLPSDRFSAERTGGSVSTLTIQRTQQEDSAVYLCASSLEGQASYEQYFGPGTRLTVT.

The chain combines TRBV28 with TRBJ2-5; 8 nucleotides line up with TRBD1. The CDR3 has 13 amino acids. Germline V lookup: CDR1 MDHEN, CDR2 SYDVKM. The trim removed 7 bases at V and 2 bases at J, leaving 3 bases unmatched. The CDR3 DNA is TGTGCCAGCACCTGGACAGGGCAAGAGACCCAGTACTTC. Its translation: CASTWTGQETQYF.

The table lists this clonotype with many counts. The chain combines TRBV6-5 with TRBJ1-2; D is unresolved. The CDR3 loop spans 12 amino acids. Germline CDR1 MNHEY, CDR2 SVGAGI. V was pared by 3 bases and J by 8 bases, with 10 bases between. CDR3 residues: CASSYGEFGYTF. As DNA, the CDR3 is TGTGCCAGCAGTTATGGGGAGTTCGGCTACACCTTC.

At least ten counts were recorded for this clonotype. The V and J genes are TRBV2 and TRBJ2-7; no clear D gene. Trimming shortened V by 7 bases and J by 0 bases, and 13 bases separated the two germline ends. Germline lookup yields CDR1 SNHLY and CDR2 FYNNEI. This CDR3 comprises 14 residues. CDR3 sequence (DNA): TGTGCCAGCATCGTCCCTGAGAGCTCCTACGAGCAGTACTTC. It translates to CASIVPESSYEQYF.

This clonotype was seen repeatedly, ten times or more. The V call is TRBV7-9, the J call TRBJ1-3; TRBD1 agrees at 7 bases. The CDR3 runs 16 residues. Germline-derived CDR1 and CDR2 are SEHNR and FQNEAQ (reference sequence). The junction had 7 bases not matched to a gene; V was cut back by 5 bases and J by 0 bases. CDR3 loop: CASSLRGQNSGNTIYF. The CDR3 DNA reads as TGTGCCAGCAGCCTCCGGGGACAGAACTCTGGAAACACCATATATTTT.

This chain links TRBV2 with TRBJ2-3; 10 nucleotides match TRBD2. Germline loops: CDR1 SNHLY, CDR2 FYNNEI. CDR3 length equals 15 residues. J lost 1 base, V lost 5 bases, and 3 bases had no gene match. CDR3 in DNA: TGTGCCAGCAGTACCGGGACTAGCGGCACAGATACGCAGTATTTT. Translation: CASSTGTSGTDTQYF.

The chain combines TRBV18 with TRBJ2-1; D is undetermined. The CDR3 extends over 14 amino acids. Germline CDR1 reads KGHSH; CDR2 reads LQKENI. Trimming stripped 4 bases from V and 6 bases from J, with 13 bases between. The CDR3 DNA follows: TGTGCCAGCTCACTACCCGGGCCGGCCAATGAGCAGTTCTTC. Translating gives CASSLPGPANEQFF.

V gene TRBV29-1 combines with J gene TRBJ2-1; the match to TRBD1 covers 8 bases. CDR1 SQVTM and CDR2 ANQGSEA come from the germline V gene. After removal of 7 bases from V and 5 bases from J, the junction contained 4 bases not matched to a gene. CDR3 length: 12 amino acids. CDR3 in amino acids: CSGYRGDNEQFF. The DNA for the CDR3 is TGCAGCGGTTACAGGGGGGACAATGAGCAGTTCTTC.

This clonotype was observed a few times. J is TRBJ1-2 and V is TRBV14; no definite D call. The CDR3 contains 14 residues. Germline CDR1 reads SGHDN; CDR2 reads FVKESK. The V gene lost 4 bases and the J gene lost 3 bases, with 12 bases spanning the gap. This CDR3 reads CASSRRRSDYGYTF. The DNA for the CDR3 is TGTGCCAGCAGCCGAAGGAGGAGTGACTATGGCTACACCTTC.

The chain combines TRBV9 with TRBJ2-7; D call uncertain. Germline CDR1 is SGDLS and CDR2 is YYNGEE. The V and J ends lost 0 bases and 3 bases respectively, with 10 bases between them. This CDR3 comprises 14 residues. CDR3 sequence (DNA): TGTGCCAGCAGCGTAGATCCCTCCAACTACGAGCAGTACTTC. As protein: CASSVDPSNYEQYF.

This clonotype was detected many times. The CDR3 reads CASRGRGDNEQFF. CDR3 nucleotides: TGTGCCAGCAGGGGCCGCGGGGACAATGAGCAGTTCTTC. The chain employs TRBV11-3 and TRBJ2-1, with TRBD2 as a possible D gene (6 bases). The germline V gene has CDR1 SGHNT and CDR2 YENEEA. V lost 6 bases, J lost 5 bases, and 11 bases lay in between. There are 13 residues in the CDR3.

Many counts were recorded for this clonotype. This rearrangement joins TRBV30 to TRBJ2-7, with D possibly being TRBD1 (5 bases). The germline V and J ends were trimmed by 4 bases and 7 bases, with 11 bases remaining between them. The CDR3 totals 11 residues. The germline gives CDR1 GTSNPN, CDR2 SVGIG (reference sequence). The CDR3 DNA is TGTGCCTGGATGATGGGGCTTGAGCAGTACTTC. Translation: CAWMMGLEQYF.

In its sample, this clonotype was seen a few times. This rearrangement joins TRBV6-5 to TRBJ2-5; 7 nucleotides line up with TRBD1. This CDR3 has 16 residues. The germline V gene has CDR1 MNHEY and CDR2 SVGAGI. J gave up 1 base and V 6 bases, and 11 bases lay outside the gene matches. As DNA, the CDR3 is TGTGCCAGCAGACGAGGGTGGACAGGTCTCCAAGAGACCCAGTACTTC. This codes for CASRRGWTGLQETQYF.